This T cell receptor beta chain derives from a study of early T cells in non-severe SARS-CoV-2 infection (dated by TCRdb to the early 2020s). About the study as a whole: Because TCR sequencing relied on bulk RNA taken from unsorted whole blood, pairing of alpha and beta chains was not possible.

Libraries were prepared through 5' RACE. The listed sequencing device is NextSeq 500. The TCR library protocol attached unique molecular identifiers to individual cDNA molecules to correct for sequencing error and PCR bias. Both TCR alpha and beta chains were sequenced, and tight co-correlation was observed between alpha and beta sequence abundances in each sample. Regarding the original processing steps: Decombinator V4 was used to perform V gene, J gene and CDR3 annotation of TCR sequences. TCRs were defined as expanded if a significant change between any two time points was detected under a Poisson model with p below 0.0001. TCR abundances were normalised to the total number of TCRs sequenced per sample and expressed as counts per million. TRAV1-2 paired with TRAJ12, TRAJ20 or TRAJ33 defined MAIT TCRs, while TRAV10 paired with TRAJ18 defined iNKT TCRs. A search of VDJdb, accessed on 1 November 2021, was run for TCRs annotated to CMV, EBV and SARS-CoV-2, with TCRs annotated for multiple antigens excluded. TCRdb's own reprocessing of the public reads used fastp at Q25 and MiXCR and kept productive beta chains. Rows are combined by CDR3 protein, so each entry shows the most common genes and DNA. The V and J calls shown here were made by TCRdb, not taken from the authors' results. Across this sample there are about 110,000 distinct CDR3 sequences, with roughly 12% seen only once. Of the sample, less than 4.5% falls within the top ten clones.

The investigation overall reported the following: VDJdb matching was skewed toward anti-spike CD8 responses and likely underestimated virus-specific expansions, missing private and CD4 specificities.

In the case of this clonotype: The antigen it recognizes is unknown. No base quality information exists; no much larger clone differs at one position.

Counted from cysteine to phenylalanine, this CDR3 has 16 amino acids. Only the CDR3 DNA is retained, 48 bases long and in frame from the first base. CDR1 and CDR2 (MGHRA, YSYEKL) derive from the germline V gene. V loses 3 bases, J loses 1 base, and the germline ends lie 15 bases apart. This was a case-control study nested in a cohort of healthcare workers in London, UK, who had nasopharyngeal swab PCR tests and blood samples taken every week. Healthcare workers were enrolled in the week of the UK lockdown, from 23 to 31 March 2020, and were followed every week for up to roughly 16 weeks. The material was whole blood, obtained at baseline. The chain is encoded by TRBV4-1 joined to TRBJ2-5; perhaps TRBD2 is the D gene, with 5 bases matching. The TCR was taken from an adult who was a healthcare worker with PCR-confirmed SARS-CoV-2 infection or an uninfected control (not recorded which). CDR3 reads: CASSHEGSGFQETQYF. The nucleotide sequence is TGCGCCAGCAGCCATGAGGGATCGGGGTTCCAAGAGACCCAGTACTTC.